Each of the 20 T cell receptor beta chains below was sequenced from the same sample in a study of identical twins (dated by TCRdb to the mid-2010s). The method behind the library was 5' RACE. Data came from an Illumina HiSeq 2000. TCRdb reanalyzed the raw reads on its own, using fastp at Q25 for trimming and MiXCR for clone calling, and kept in-frame beta chains. Entries are consolidated by CDR3 protein sequence, retaining the most common genes and DNA. This sample is represented by roughly 190,000 distinct CDR3 sequences; more than 15% of them were singletons. The ten largest make up 40% of the sample. These data also formed part of another study, on T cells expressing NK-cell markers.

Source material: CD8+ T cells sorted from blood. All receptors come from a woman under 30 in good health.

V gene TRBV7-9 combines with J gene TRBJ2-7; D is uncertain. The V end lost 6 bases, the J end lost 7 bases, and 10 bases lay between the germline ends. The CDR3 covers 11 residues. CDR1 is SEHNR, CDR2 FQNEAQ, per germline (reference sequence). CDR3 coding DNA: TGTGCCAGCAGGTCGGCCGGAGAGCAGTACTTC. This gives the protein CASRSAGEQYF.

The chain is built from TRBV29-1 and TRBJ2-7; D may match TRBD1 or TRBD2 (5 bases each). V was trimmed by 3 bases and J by 6 bases, leaving 9 bases between them. Germline V gene lookup returns CDR1 SQVTM and CDR2 ANQGSEA. This CDR3 spans 11 amino acids. Written as DNA, the CDR3 is TGCAGCGTTGATGAGGGGACCGAGCAGTACTTC. This gives the protein CSVDEGTEQYF.

The gene calls are TRBV7-9 and TRBJ1-1, with D perhaps matching TRBD1 (5 bases). The ends were cut back, 3 bases at V and 5 bases at J, with 13 bases in the middle. The CDR3 consists of 14 residues. CDR1 SEHNR and CDR2 FQNEAQ come from the germline V gene (reference sequence). CDR3 DNA: TGTGCCAGCAGCTTGGAGATTCAGGGAACTGAAGCTTTCTTT. It encodes CASSLEIQGTEAFF.

The chain couples TRBV5-1 to TRBJ2-7; tentative D call: TRBD1 (6 bases). V was shortened by 4 bases and J by 6 bases, with 17 bases between the two germline ends. The CDR3 length is 14 residues. The V gene's germline CDR1 is SGHRS and CDR2 YFSETQ. CDR3 DNA sequence: TGCGCCAGCAGCGCACCCGACAGGTTAGGCGAGCAGTACTTC. It yields the protein CASSAPDRLGEQYF.

This clonotype was counted a few times. The V and J genes are TRBV20-1 and TRBJ1-3, with D unclear. Germline V CDR1 and CDR2: DFQATT, SNEGSKA (reference sequence). The V gene lost 3 bases and the J gene lost 2 bases, with 11 bases spanning the gap. The CDR3 length is 14 residues. Written as DNA, the CDR3 is TGCAGTGCTAGCGACGGTACGGCTGGAAACACCATATATTTT. Amino acid sequence: CSASDGTAGNTIYF.

This clonotype showed up just a few times. The genes are TRBV6-5 and TRBJ2-7, with a possible D match to TRBD2 (5 bases). V dropped 0 bases and J dropped 4 bases, with 13 bases sitting between them. Germline CDR1 is MNHEY and CDR2 is SVGAGI. This CDR3 spans 15 amino acids. In DNA, the CDR3 is TGTGCCAGCAGTTACTCGATGGCCGGGAATTACGAGCAGTACTTC. It is translated as CASSYSMAGNYEQYF.

The J gene is TRBJ2-7, the V gene TRBV7-6; D is unresolved. V was cut by 5 bases and J by 7 bases, with 12 bases left in between. The CDR3 loop spans 12 amino acids. Germline V gene data show CDR1 as SGHVS and CDR2 as FNYEAQ. CDR3 in DNA: TGTGCCAGCAGCCGACTCTCGGGTGAGCAGTACTTC. Residues: CASSRLSGEQYF. Based on the CDR3 plus reference TRBV7-6 and TRBJ2-7, the full variable domain is GAGVSQSPRYKVTKRGQDVALRCDPISGHVSLYWYRQALGQGPEFLTYFNYEAQQDKSGLPNDRFSAERPEGSISTLTIQRTEQRDSAMYRCASSRLSGEQYFGPGTRLTVT.

The chain combines TRBV7-9 with TRBJ2-3, with D possibly being TRBD1 (6 bases). There are 17 residues in the CDR3. Germline CDR1 is SEHNR and CDR2 is FQNEAQ (reference sequence). Trimming stripped 6 bases from V and 0 bases from J, with 19 bases between. CDR3 nucleotide sequence: TGTGCCAGCAGGGGGGCTACCTCCTATACTAGCACAGATACGCAGTATTTT. The encoded protein is CASRGATSYTSTDTQYF. Filled out from reference TRBV7-9 and TRBJ2-3, the complete variable domain reads DTGVSQNPRHKITKRGQNVTFRCDPISEHNRLYWYRQTLGQGPEFLTYFQNEAQLEKSRLLSDRFSAERPKGSFSTLEIQRTEQGDSAMYLCASRGATSYTSTDTQYFGPGTRLTVL.

This clonotype was counted a few times. This rearrangement joins TRBV6-2 or TRBV6-3 to TRBJ2-4, with D possibly TRBD2 on 5 matching bases. The CDR3 covers 15 residues. In germline, CDR1 is MNHEY, CDR2 SVGEGT. V gave up 0 bases and J gave up 2 bases, with 8 bases separating them. CDR3 region: CASSYSWESKNIQYF. CDR3 bases: TGTGCCAGCAGTTACTCTTGGGAGTCCAAAAACATTCAGTACTTC.

This clonotype showed up just a few times. The chain is built from TRBV10-2 and TRBJ2-7, with D maybe TRBD1 (5 bases). The CDR3 runs to 18 residues. Germline V gene sequence: CDR1 WSHSY, CDR2 SAAADI. Trimming cost V 0 bases and J 3 bases, with 21 bases left between them. The CDR3 bases are TGCGCCAGCAGTGAGTCGAATCCCTCCGGCCAGGGAATCTACGAGCAGTACTTC. Translation: CASSESNPSGQGIYEQYF.

This clonotype occurred a few times. V is TRBV12-3 or TRBV12-4 and J is TRBJ2-7; D not certain. CDR3 length equals 11 residues. The V end was cut by 6 bases, the J end by 7 bases, with 10 bases between. The CDR3 nucleotides are TGTGCCAGCAGCTTCCATTCGGAGCAGTACTTC. It translates to CASSFHSEQYF.

This CDR3 is CASSLAPAYGYTF. The DNA of the CDR3 is TGTGCCAGCAGTTTAGCGCCTGCCTATGGCTACACCTTC. The rearrangement uses TRBV12-3 or TRBV12-4 and TRBJ1-2; D gene uncertain. V was cut by 0 bases and J by 4 bases, with 6 bases left in between. The CDR3 has 13 amino acids.

The V and J genes are TRBV11-2 and TRBJ2-5, with 7 nucleotides matching TRBD2. CDR3 size: 14 residues. CDR1 and CDR2 from the germline V gene are SGHAT and FQNNGV. The V segment lost 3 bases and the J segment 5 bases; nucleotides outside the gene matches: 6. CDR3: CASSFGGMGETQYF. CDR3 coding DNA: TGTGCCAGCAGCTTCGGGGGGATGGGGGAGACCCAGTACTTC.

The sample holds a few counts of this clonotype. V and J are TRBV4-3 and TRBJ2-7, with 7 bases matching TRBD1. The CDR3 runs 15 residues. Per the germline V gene, CDR1 is LGHNA and CDR2 is YSLEER. Losses at the gene ends were 0 bases for V and 5 bases for J; bases not matched to a gene: 7. CDR3 protein: CASSQDSTGIHEQYF. As DNA, the CDR3 is TGCGCCAGCAGCCAAGATTCGACAGGGATTCACGAGCAGTACTTC.

J is TRBJ1-3 and V is TRBV9; D is unresolved. Germline V gene data show CDR1 as SGDLS and CDR2 as YYNGEE. V lost 3 bases and J 4 bases, leaving 11 bases between the germline ends. The CDR3 loop spans 14 amino acids. CDR3 sequence reads: CASSGRMLGNTIYF. The DNA for the CDR3 is TGTGCCAGCAGCGGGAGAATGCTGGGAAACACCATATATTTT.

The chain recombines TRBV25-1 with TRBJ2-1; 12 bases line up with TRBD2. CDR3 length: 15 residues. Germline CDR1 reads MGHDK; CDR2 reads SYGVNS. With V trimmed by 4 bases and J by 6 bases, 4 bases remained unmatched. The CDR3 coding sequence is TGTGCCAGCAGTGCCGCGACTAGCGGGGGCAATGAGCAGTTCTTC. It is translated as CASSAATSGGNEQFF.

The genes are TRBV12-3 or TRBV12-4 and TRBJ1-2; 8 nucleotides agree with TRBD1. This CDR3 has 15 amino acids. After removal of 5 bases from V and 8 bases from J, the junction contained 13 bases not matched to a gene. The chain's CDR3 is CASSPGTGLRGGYTF. The CDR3 DNA sequence: TGTGCCAGCAGTCCGGGGACAGGTCTAAGAGGGGGCTACACCTTC.

Only a few counts were recorded for this clonotype. The chain joins TRBV27 to TRBJ2-2; 10 bases are shared with TRBD2. V lost 5 bases and J lost 5; bases outside the gene matches: 8. The CDR3 totals 16 residues. Germline CDR1 is MNHEY and CDR2 is SMNVEV (reference sequence). The CDR3 loop is CASSPLAGEGTGELFF. The CDR3, as DNA: TGTGCCAGCAGTCCCCTAGCGGGAGAGGGGACCGGGGAGCTGTTTTTT.

This clonotype was counted a few times. The rearrangement joins TRBV10-3 to TRBJ2-1; D may match TRBD1 or TRBD2 (5 bases each). Per germline, CDR1 ENHRY and CDR2 SYGVKD. Trimming took off 9 bases at V and 10 bases at J, with 19 bases between the two ends. This CDR3 is 13 amino acids long. CDR3 protein: CAMLGDLASEQFF. For the CDR3, the DNA is TGTGCCATGTTGGGGGATCTAGCCTCCGAGCAGTTCTTC.

This clonotype has only a few counts. CDR3 in DNA: TGTGCCAGCAGCTTATCCGGGACACACTATGGCTACACCTTC. It translates to CASSLSGTHYGYTF. The chain has TRBV7-9 and TRBJ1-2; D might be TRBD1 (6 bases). From germline, CDR1 is SEHNR and CDR2 FQNEAQ (reference sequence). The ends were cut back, 2 bases at V and 3 bases at J, with 10 bases in the middle. This CDR3 contains 14 residues.